Following are 15 T cell receptor beta chains from one sample sequenced in a study of blood T cell repertoires in COVID-19. TCRdb keeps only in-frame clones here, not all; method: immunoSEQ multiplex PCR. The table records 46,000 or so clones, 90% of them present only once. The material sequenced was peripheral blood. These receptors came from a man in his 70s with active COVID-19.

The J gene is TRBJ1-2, the V gene TRBV7-9; no clear D gene. Trimming took off 5 bases at V and 8 bases at J, with 18 bases between the two ends. CDR3 length: 14 residues. CDR1 is SEHNR and CDR2 is FQNEAQ in the germline V gene (reference sequence). CDR3 protein: CASSVLWAYEGYTF. CDR3 sequence (DNA): TGTGCCAGCAGCGTGTTGTGGGCCTACGAGGGCTACACCTTC. The full variable domain, its missing parts supplied by reference TRBV7-9 and TRBJ1-2, is DTGVSQNPRHKITKRGQNVTFRCDPISEHNRLYWYRQTLGQGPEFLTYFQNEAQLEKSRLLSDRFSAERPKGSFSTLEIQRTEQGDSAMYLCASSVLWAYEGYTFGSGTRLTVV.

This chain joins TRBV7-9 and TRBJ1-1, with a tentative D call TRBD1 (5 bases). The V and J ends lost 5 bases and 2 bases respectively, with 12 bases between them. This CDR3 has 14 amino acids. Germline V lookup: CDR1 SEHNR, CDR2 FQNEAQ (reference sequence). The CDR3 reads CASSLLQGNTEAFF. The CDR3, as DNA: TGTGCCAGCAGCCTCCTCCAGGGAAACACTGAAGCTTTCTTT.

V is TRBV4-1 and J is TRBJ1-2; D gene uncertain. V was pared by 1 base and J by 7 bases, with 7 bases between. The germline V gene has CDR1 MGHRA and CDR2 YSYEKL. The CDR3 spans 12 residues. Here the CDR3 reads CASSQVAGGYTF. In DNA, the CDR3 is TGCGCCAGCAGCCAAGTAGCGGGTGGCTACACCTTC.

The rearrangement joins TRBV7-2 to TRBJ2-5; TRBD1 is a possible D gene (6 bases). Per germline, CDR1 SGHTA and CDR2 FQGNSA. Trimming left V 1 base short and J 4 bases short, with 7 bases between. This CDR3 is built from 13 residues. The CDR3 reads CASSLGTVETQYF. In nucleotides, the CDR3 is TGTGCCAGCAGCTTAGGGACAGTAGAGACCCAGTACTTC.

The rearrangement joins TRBV4-3 to TRBJ2-1; unclear D gene. The V gene's germline CDR1 is LGHNA and CDR2 YSLEER. V was clipped by 1 base and J by 6 bases, with 10 bases between them. The CDR3 loop spans 14 amino acids. CDR3 loop: CASSQASGPNEQFF. The CDR3 bases are TGCGCCAGCAGCCAAGCTTCGGGTCCCAATGAGCAGTTCTTC.

The chain employs TRBV24-1 and TRBJ2-2; no clear D. V lost 0 bases and J lost 1, with 8 bases in between. CDR1 and CDR2 (germline): KGHDR, SFDVKD. The CDR3 is 16 residues long. The chain's CDR3 is CATSDLSAKNTGELFF. In DNA form, the CDR3 reads TGTGCCACCAGTGATTTGTCAGCGAAGAACACCGGGGAGCTGTTTTTT.

The rearrangement uses TRBV27 and TRBJ2-5; D remains unclear. Trimming pared 5 bases from V and 5 bases from J, leaving 12 bases between. The CDR3 runs 13 residues. CDR1 is MNHEY, CDR2 SMNVEV, per germline (reference sequence). CDR3: CASSPYLRETQYF. DNA for the CDR3: TGTGCCAGCAGTCCTTACCTTCGGGAGACCCAGTACTTC.

In this sample, this clone turned up a few times. Other nucleotide sequences in the sample specify the same CDR3. This chain joins TRBV18 and TRBJ1-6; 7 nucleotides align to TRBD1. The CDR3 has 14 residues. Germline V lookup: CDR1 KGHSH, CDR2 LQKENI. V was clipped by 3 bases and J by 7 bases; unmatched bases: 3. The DNA of the CDR3 is TGTGCCAGCTCACCGGACAGGAAGAATTCACCCCTCCACTTT. Translation gives CASSPDRKNSPLHF. Supplemented by reference TRBV18 and TRBJ1-6, the full variable domain reads NAGVMQNPRHLVRRRGQEARLRCSPMKGHSHVYWYRQLPEEGLKFMVYLQKENIIDESGMPKERFSAEFPKEGPSILRIQQVVRGDSAAYFCASSPDRKNSPLHFGNGTRLTVT.

The gene calls are TRBV6-6 and TRBJ1-6; 11 bases fit TRBD1. Germline CDR1 reads MNHNY; CDR2 reads SVGAGI (reference sequence). This CDR3 contains 13 residues. V dropped 8 bases and J dropped 7; count of bases not matched to a gene: 1. The CDR3 nucleotides read TGTGCCAGCGGGACAGGGGGGAATTCACCCCTCCACTTT. The encoded protein is CASGTGGNSPLHF.

This chain uses TRBV28 with TRBJ1-1; no clear D. Deletions cut 5 bases from V and 3 bases from J, with 7 bases between. The CDR3 is made up of 12 amino acids. CDR1 MDHEN and CDR2 SYDVKM come from the germline V gene. CDR3 nucleotides: TGTGCCAGCAGTCACGCGTACACTGAAGCTTTCTTT. It encodes CASSHAYTEAFF.

The chain uses TRBV6-2 or TRBV6-3 and TRBJ1-1, with a tentative D call TRBD1 (5 bases). Germline V gives CDR1 MNHEY, CDR2 SVGEGT. Trimming took 6 bases from V and 1 from J, leaving 12 bases between them. The CDR3 consists of 14 residues. CDR3 protein: CASSFTRGNTEAFF. The CDR3, as DNA: TGTGCCAGCAGCTTCACAAGGGGGAACACTGAAGCTTTCTTT.

The chain has TRBV24-1 and TRBJ1-5, with D unclear. This CDR3 is built from 14 residues. In germline, CDR1 is KGHDR, CDR2 SFDVKD. V was pared by 8 bases and J by 3 bases, with 13 bases between. This CDR3 reads CATKTHNNNQPQHF. CDR3 DNA: TGTGCCACCAAGACACATAACAACAATCAGCCCCAGCATTTT.

The V and J genes are TRBV4-2 and TRBJ2-2; a possible D gene is TRBD2 (6 bases). CDR1 and CDR2 (germline): LGHNA, YNFKEQ. Between the trimmed V and J ends, which lost 0 bases and 8 bases, there was a span of 13 bases. The length of the CDR3 is 15 residues. As DNA, the CDR3 is TGTGCCAGCAGCCAAGATGGTCTAGCGAGGGGGGAGCTGTTTTTT. Its translation is CASSQDGLARGELFF.

The rearrangement uses TRBV7-8 and TRBJ1-3; weak D call: TRBD1 (6 bases). The CDR3 consists of 15 residues. V was shortened by 4 bases and J by 3 bases, with 13 bases between the two germline ends. In germline, CDR1 is SGHVS, CDR2 FQNEAQ. The CDR3, as DNA: TGTGCCAGCAGCTCGTCCCGGGACATTGGAAACACCATATATTTT. Its translation: CASSSSRDIGNTIYF.

This clone was seen only a few times. The chain combines TRBV2 with TRBJ2-5; D is unclear. Germline V CDR1 and CDR2: SNHLY, FYNNEI. V lost 3 bases and J 2 bases, leaving 10 bases between the germline ends. The length of the CDR3 is 14 residues. Written as DNA, the CDR3 is TGTGCCAGCAGTGACAAAACTCTACAAGAGACCCAGTACTTC. Its protein product is CASSDKTLQETQYF.